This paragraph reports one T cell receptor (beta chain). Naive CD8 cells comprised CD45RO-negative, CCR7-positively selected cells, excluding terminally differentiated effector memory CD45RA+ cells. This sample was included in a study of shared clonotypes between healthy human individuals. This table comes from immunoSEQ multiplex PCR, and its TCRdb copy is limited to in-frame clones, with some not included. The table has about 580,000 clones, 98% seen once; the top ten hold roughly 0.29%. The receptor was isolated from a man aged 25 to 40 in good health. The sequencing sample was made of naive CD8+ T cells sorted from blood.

Here the CDR3 reads CASSQDVIEQFF. In nucleotides, the CDR3 is TGCGCCAGCAGCCAAGATGTGATTGAGCAGTTCTTC. The rearrangement uses TRBV4-1 and TRBJ2-1; D gene ambiguous. Trimming stripped 0 bases from V and 9 bases from J, with 6 bases between. The germline CDR1 and CDR2 sequences are MGHRA and YSYEKL. The length of the CDR3 is 12 residues.